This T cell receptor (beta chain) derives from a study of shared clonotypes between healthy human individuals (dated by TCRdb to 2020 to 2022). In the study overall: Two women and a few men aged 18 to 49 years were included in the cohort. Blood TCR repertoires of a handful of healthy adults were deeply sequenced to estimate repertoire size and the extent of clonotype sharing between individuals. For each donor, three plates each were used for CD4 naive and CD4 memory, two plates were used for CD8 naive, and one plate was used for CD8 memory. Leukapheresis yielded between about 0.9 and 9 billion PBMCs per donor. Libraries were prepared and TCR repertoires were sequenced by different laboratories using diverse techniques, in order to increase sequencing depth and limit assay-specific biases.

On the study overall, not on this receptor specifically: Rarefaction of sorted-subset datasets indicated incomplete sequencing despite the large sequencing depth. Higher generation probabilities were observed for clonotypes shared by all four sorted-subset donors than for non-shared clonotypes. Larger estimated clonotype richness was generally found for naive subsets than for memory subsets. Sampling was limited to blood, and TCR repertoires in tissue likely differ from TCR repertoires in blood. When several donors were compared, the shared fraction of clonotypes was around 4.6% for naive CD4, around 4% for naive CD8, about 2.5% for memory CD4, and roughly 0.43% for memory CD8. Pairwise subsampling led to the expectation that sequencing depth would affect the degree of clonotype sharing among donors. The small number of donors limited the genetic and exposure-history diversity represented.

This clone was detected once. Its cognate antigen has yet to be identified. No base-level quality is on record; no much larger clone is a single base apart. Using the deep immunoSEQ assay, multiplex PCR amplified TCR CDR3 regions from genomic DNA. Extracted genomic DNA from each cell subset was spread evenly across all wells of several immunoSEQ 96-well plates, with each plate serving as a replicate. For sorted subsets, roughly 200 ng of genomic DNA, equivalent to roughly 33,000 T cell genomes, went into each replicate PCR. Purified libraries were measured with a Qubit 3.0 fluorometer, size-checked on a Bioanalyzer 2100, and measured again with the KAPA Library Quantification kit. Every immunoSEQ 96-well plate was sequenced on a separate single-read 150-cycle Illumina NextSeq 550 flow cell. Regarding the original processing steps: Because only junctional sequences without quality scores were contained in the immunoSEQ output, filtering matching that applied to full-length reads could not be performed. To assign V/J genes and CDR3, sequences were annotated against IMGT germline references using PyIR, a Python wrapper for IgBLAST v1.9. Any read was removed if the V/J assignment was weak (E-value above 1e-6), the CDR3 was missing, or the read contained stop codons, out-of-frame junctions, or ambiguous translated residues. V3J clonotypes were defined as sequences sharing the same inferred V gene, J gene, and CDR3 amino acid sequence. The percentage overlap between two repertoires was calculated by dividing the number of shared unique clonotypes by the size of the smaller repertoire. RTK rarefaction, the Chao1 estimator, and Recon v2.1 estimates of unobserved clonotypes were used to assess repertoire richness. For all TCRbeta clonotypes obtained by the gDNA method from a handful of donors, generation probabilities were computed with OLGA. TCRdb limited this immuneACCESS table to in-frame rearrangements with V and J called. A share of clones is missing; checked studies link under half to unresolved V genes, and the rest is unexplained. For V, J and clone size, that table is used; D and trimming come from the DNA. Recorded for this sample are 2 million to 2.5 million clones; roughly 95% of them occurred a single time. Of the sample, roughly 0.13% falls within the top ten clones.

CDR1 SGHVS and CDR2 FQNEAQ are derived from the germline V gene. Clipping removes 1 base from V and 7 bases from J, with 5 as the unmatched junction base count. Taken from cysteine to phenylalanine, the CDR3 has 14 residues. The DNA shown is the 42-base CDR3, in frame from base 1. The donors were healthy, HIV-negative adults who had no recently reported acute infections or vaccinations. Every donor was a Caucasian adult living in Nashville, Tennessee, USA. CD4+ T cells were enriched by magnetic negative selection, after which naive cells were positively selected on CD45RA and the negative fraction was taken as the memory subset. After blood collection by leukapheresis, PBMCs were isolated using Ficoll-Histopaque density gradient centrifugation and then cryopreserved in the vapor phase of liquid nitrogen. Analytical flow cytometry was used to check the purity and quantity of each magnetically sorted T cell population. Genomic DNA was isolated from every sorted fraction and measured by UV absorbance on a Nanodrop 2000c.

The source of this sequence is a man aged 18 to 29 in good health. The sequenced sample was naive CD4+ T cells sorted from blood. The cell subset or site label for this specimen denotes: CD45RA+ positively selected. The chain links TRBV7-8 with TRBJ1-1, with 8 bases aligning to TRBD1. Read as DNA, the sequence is TGTGCCAGCAGCTTAGGAATCGGGACAGGTGAAGCTTTCTTT. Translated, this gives CASSLGIGTGEAFF.